This TCR beta chain was captured in a study of blood T cell repertoires in COVID-19. Germline CDR1 and CDR2: SGHRS and YFSETQ. V was clipped by 0 bases and J by 5 bases, with 11 bases between them. The CDR3 length is 14 residues. Under the authors' procedure: Amplification of reference gene primers provided the estimated nucleated cell counts. Repertoires were generated with immunoSEQ multiplex PCR, while TCRdb's copy carries only in-frame clones and drops some. From that table come the V and J calls and clone size; the DNA was used to work out D and trimming. The sample records 100,000 to 120,000 clones, over 70% being singletons.

V is TRBV5-1 and J is TRBJ1-2; D uncertain. The origin of this receptor is a man between 50 and 59 years old with acute or convalescent COVID-19. Sequenced input: peripheral blood. This CDR3 is CASSLDVGPYGYTF. DNA for the CDR3: TGCGCCAGCAGCTTGGATGTGGGCCCTTATGGCTACACCTTC.